The clone carrying this T cell receptor beta chain was seen once. Gene and germline names: mouse. The DNA ends 1 residue before the CDR3 does, and the rest of the CDR3 is filled in from the germline J gene. The germline gives CDR1 SGHSA, CDR2 FRNQAP. This CDR3 is built from 16 residues. The trim removed 1 base at V and 3 bases at J, leaving 7 bases unmatched. Noted time point: mouse harvest day 7 after allogeneic transplant. Mouse grafts combined 10^7 T-cell-depleted bone marrow cells with 10^6 splenic CD5+ T cells. This specimen comes from a study of tissue T cells after allogeneic stem cell transplantation. Sequencing of TCRbeta CDR3 at survey depth gave sequences and template counts. This table comes from immunoSEQ multiplex PCR, and its TCRdb copy is limited to in-frame clones, with some not included. The sample lists 1,600 or so clones; roughly three fifths were seen once.

The sample was liver tissue. The sequence was obtained from a female BALB/c mouse given C57BL/6 T cells with graft-versus-host disease after an allogeneic hematopoietic cell transplant. The J gene is TRBJ2-4, the V gene TRBV16; 7 bases are shared with TRBD2. CDR3: CASSLGGGTRQNTLYF. The part of the CDR3 DNA that was read is TGTGCAAGCAGCTTAGGGGGGGGGACGCGACAAAACACCTTGTAC.